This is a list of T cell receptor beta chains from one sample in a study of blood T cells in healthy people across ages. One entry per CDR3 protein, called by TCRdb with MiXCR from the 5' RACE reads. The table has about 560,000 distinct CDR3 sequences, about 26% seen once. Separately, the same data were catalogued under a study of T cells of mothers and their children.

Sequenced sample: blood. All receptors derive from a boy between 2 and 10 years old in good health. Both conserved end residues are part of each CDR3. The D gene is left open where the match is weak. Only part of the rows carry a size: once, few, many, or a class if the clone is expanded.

DNA: TGTGCCAGCAGTGGAGGGCTAGCGGAAGGCGCGAACACCGGGGAGCTGTTTTTT
CDR3: CASSGGLAEGANTGELFF
D: TRBD2
V: TRBV25-1
size: -
J: TRBJ2-2

DNA: TGTGCCATCAGTGAGGAGAACACCATATATTTT
CDR3: CAISEENTIYF
D: -
V: TRBV10-3
size: -
J: TRBJ1-3

DNA: TGCAGCGTTGGTTTCGGTTACGAGCAGTACTTC
CDR3: CSVGFGYEQYF
D: -
V: TRBV29-1
size: -
J: TRBJ2-7

DNA: TGCGCCAGCAGCTTATACAGCGGGGGAAGCACAGATACGCAGTATTTT
CDR3: CASSLYSGGSTDTQYF
D: TRBD2
V: TRBV5-1
size: -
J: TRBJ2-3

DNA: TGCGCCAGCAGTGAGGACAGGCCGAATCAGCCCCAGCATTTT
CDR3: CASSEDRPNQPQHF
D: -
V: TRBV10-2
size: -
J: TRBJ1-5

DNA: TGTGCCATCAGGGGGACAGGTGACAATCAGCCCCAGCATTTT
CDR3: CAIRGTGDNQPQHF
D: TRBD1
V: TRBV10-3
size: -
J: TRBJ1-5

DNA: TGTGCCAGCAGCGTAGACCTAGCGGGAGGGAATGAGCAGTTCTTC
CDR3: CASSVDLAGGNEQFF
D: TRBD2
V: TRBV9
size: -
J: TRBJ2-1

DNA: TGCAGCGTTTCTAGCGGGGCCTACGAGCAGTACTTC
CDR3: CSVSSGAYEQYF
D: TRBD2
V: TRBV29-1
size: few
J: TRBJ2-7

DNA: TGTGCCAGCAGTTACCCATTAGGTTTGGGGAGATCCTACAATGAGCAGTTCTTC
CDR3: CASSYPLGLGRSYNEQFF
D: -
V: TRBV6-2/TRBV6-3
size: -
J: TRBJ2-1

DNA: TGTGCCACCAGCAGACAACTAGGTGGCCAAGCCAAAAACATTCAGTACTTC
CDR3: CATSRQLGGQAKNIQYF
D: -
V: TRBV15
size: few
J: TRBJ2-4

DNA: TGCAGCGTTGAAGATAGGACTACAGTTAATGAGCAGTTCTTC
CDR3: CSVEDRTTVNEQFF
D: -
V: TRBV29-1
size: once
J: TRBJ2-1

DNA: TGTGCCAGAGAAATAGCGGGAGCCAAAAACATTCAGTACTTC
CDR3: CAREIAGAKNIQYF
D: TRBD2
V: TRBV2
size: few
J: TRBJ2-4

DNA: TGTGCCAGCAGTCCGCCGCAGGGGGGGCCTAACTACGAGCAGTACTTC
CDR3: CASSPPQGGPNYEQYF
D: -
V: TRBV2
size: -
J: TRBJ2-7

DNA: TGTGCCTGGACCAGACTAGCGGGGTCCTACAATGAGCAGTTCTTC
CDR3: CAWTRLAGSYNEQFF
D: TRBD2
V: TRBV30
size: -
J: TRBJ2-1

DNA: TGTGCCAGCAGTTTAATGTGGACAGGGTCCTCCTACGAGCAGTACTTC
CDR3: CASSLMWTGSSYEQYF
D: TRBD1
V: TRBV12-3/TRBV12-4
size: -
J: TRBJ2-7